The source of this TCR beta chain is a study of blood T cell repertoires in COVID-19. Measured with immunoSEQ multiplex PCR; TCRdb has only the in-frame clones, and not every one. Among under 300,000 clones listed, roughly 85% were seen once. The V and J ends lost 5 bases and 3 bases, in that order; junction bases with no gene match: 4. This CDR3 is built from 13 residues. Germline V gives CDR1 SEHNR, CDR2 FQNEAQ (reference sequence). This clone showed up just a few times. Participant-given clinical history determined each cohort assignment. Sequenced input: PBMCs or T cells enriched from blood (not recorded which). This clonotype was obtained from a woman aged 45-65 years who had recovered from COVID-19. V usage is TRBV7-9 and J usage is TRBJ2-7; 7 bases line up with TRBD1. CDR3 sequence: CASSRDSYYEQYF. The CDR3 DNA sequence: TGTGCCAGCAGCCGGGACAGCTACTACGAGCAGTACTTC. The whole variable domain, remainder taken from reference TRBV7-9 and TRBJ2-7, is DTGVSQNPRHKITKRGQNVTFRCDPISEHNRLYWYRQTLGQGPEFLTYFQNEAQLEKSRLLSDRFSAERPKGSFSTLEIQRTEQGDSAMYLCASSRDSYYEQYFGPGTRLTVT.